These 31 T cell receptor beta chains came from one sample sequenced in a study of blood T cell repertoires in COVID-19 (dated by TCRdb to 2018 to 2021). The protocol used for the library was the immunoSEQ multiplex PCR assay. The table comes from immuneACCESS by way of TCRdb, which keeps in-frame sequences with V and J called. Part of the clones is missing from these tables; in studies checked, under half for an unresolved V gene and the rest for unknown reasons. The sample includes about 360,000 clones, with around 84% observed a single time. 0.85% to 1.2% of the sample rests with the top ten. Sequenced material: peripheral blood. Every receptor here comes from a human donor with acute or convalescent COVID-19. The donor label of this sample is uncertain.

This clone was seen many times. The chain carries TRBV18 and TRBJ1-1; TRBD1 is a possible D gene (6 bases). V was cut by 10 bases and J by 7 bases, with 19 bases left in between. Germline V CDR1 and CDR2: KGHSH, LQKENI. This CDR3 comprises 13 residues. The CDR3 loop reads CATKDRTAIEAFF. CDR3 sequence (DNA): TGTGCCACTAAGGACCGGACAGCCATTGAAGCTTTCTTT.

The chain links TRBV20-1 to TRBJ1-2, with TRBD1 matching 7 bases. Germline V gives CDR1 DFQATT, CDR2 SNEGSKA (reference sequence). CDR3 length: 11 residues. After removal of 5 bases from V and 12 bases from J, the junction contained 9 bases not matched to a gene. CDR3 sequence (DNA): TGCAGTGCTCTCGTACAGGGGATAAACACCTTC. Translating gives CSALVQGINTF.

The rearrangement links TRBV3-1 (or the pseudogene TRBV3-2) to TRBJ1-3; D gene ambiguous. This CDR3 comprises 14 residues. From germline, CDR1 is LGHDT and CDR2 YNNKEL (reference sequence). The ends were cut back, 1 base at V and 0 bases at J, with 4 bases in the middle. CDR3 region: CASSQVSSGNTIYF. CDR3 DNA sequence: TGTGCCAGCAGCCAAGTTAGCTCTGGAAACACCATATATTTT.

CDR3 sequence: CASSDRGPNIQYF. CDR3 sequence (DNA): TGTGCCAGCAGTGATAGGGGGCCCAACATTCAGTACTTC. J is TRBJ2-4 and V is TRBV6-1; 7 bases align to TRBD1. Germline V CDR1 and CDR2: MNHNS, SASEGT. Trimming at V came to 3 bases and at J to 7 bases, leaving 3 bases not matched to a gene. The CDR3 is made up of 13 amino acids.

This sequence joins TRBV5-1 and TRBJ2-3; 12 nucleotides line up with TRBD2. The CDR3 runs 18 residues. Germline V CDR1 and CDR2: SGHRS, YFSETQ. Unmatched junction bases numbered 7, after V lost 1 base and J lost 1 base. The DNA of the CDR3 is TGCGCCAGCAGCTTGCCCGGTCTAGCGGGGGGGGGCACAGATACGCAGTATTTT. It yields the protein CASSLPGLAGGGTDTQYF.

The chain combines TRBV7-6 with TRBJ2-1; maybe TRBD2 (5 bases). CDR1 and CDR2 (germline): SGHVS, FNYEAQ. The CDR3 is 15 amino acids. Trimming removed 1 base from V and 0 bases from J, with 7 bases in between. This CDR3 reads CASSLVGDSYNEQFF. The CDR3 DNA follows: TGTGCCAGCAGCTTAGTGGGAGACTCCTACAATGAGCAGTTCTTC.

This clone was seen a single time. This chain joins TRBV6-6 and TRBJ2-2; 10 nucleotides match TRBD1. Germline-derived CDR1 and CDR2 are MNHNY and SVGAGI (reference sequence). The CDR3 covers 14 residues. Trimming took 5 bases from V and 7 from J; bases not matched to a gene: 4. This CDR3 is CASSRQGAVGELFF. DNA of the CDR3: TGTGCCAGCAGTCGACAGGGGGCGGTCGGGGAGCTGTTTTTT.

The chain uses TRBV30 and TRBJ2-3; TRBD2 agrees at 16 bases. Germline CDR1 is GTSNPN and CDR2 is SVGIG (reference sequence). CDR3 size: 17 residues. The junction had 8 bases not matched to a gene; V was cut back by 2 bases and J by 6 bases. In DNA form, the CDR3 reads TGTGCCTGGAGTTCCCCCGGGACTAGCGGGAGGGCGGATACGCAGTATTTT. This sequence encodes CAWSSPGTSGRADTQYF.

The chain is built from TRBV28 and TRBJ1-5, with 9 bases that match TRBD1. CDR3 length equals 15 residues. Germline loops: CDR1 MDHEN, CDR2 SYDVKM. The J segment lost 2 bases and the V segment lost 5 bases, leaving 4 bases of the junction unmatched. The CDR3 here is CASSRRDRGNQPQHF. CDR3 sequence (DNA): TGTGCCAGCAGTCGCCGGGACAGGGGCAATCAGCCCCAGCATTTT.

The chain combines TRBV2 with TRBJ1-4, with D unresolved. Germline CDR1 and CDR2: SNHLY and FYNNEI. Trimming removed 2 bases from V and 7 bases from J, with 8 bases in between. This CDR3 region has 13 residues. CDR3 bases: TGTGCCAGCAGTGAAATGGGAGGTGAAAAACTGTTTTTT. Amino acids: CASSEMGGEKLFF.

The chain is built from TRBV19 and TRBJ2-6, with TRBD2 matching over 8 bases. Germline V gene sequence: CDR1 LNHDA, CDR2 SQIVND (reference sequence). The CDR3 has 19 amino acids. V lost 7 bases, J lost 0 bases, and 14 bases stayed unmatched. The CDR3 DNA sequence: TGTGCCAGTACCGAGGCCGGGACTAGAACCATCTCTGGGGCCAACGTCCTGACTTTC. This gives the protein CASTEAGTRTISGANVLTF.

In this sample, this clone turned up a few times. This rearrangement joins TRBV6-5 to TRBJ2-1, with 8 bases matching TRBD2. Germline CDR1 MNHEY, CDR2 SVGAGI. The CDR3 runs 14 residues. J gave up 13 bases and V 5 bases, and 13 bases lay outside the gene matches. The CDR3 DNA follows: TGTGCCAGCAGTCGGACTAGCAATAGCCCCCAACAGTTCTTC. Residues: CASSRTSNSPQQFF.

The chain recombines TRBV4-2 with TRBJ2-3; maybe TRBD1 (5 bases). Germline V gene sequence: CDR1 LGHNA, CDR2 YNFKEQ. The CDR3 loop spans 16 amino acids. Trimming removed 0 bases at V and 0 bases at J, with 10 bases between. The CDR3 DNA follows: TGTGCCAGCAGCCAAGACAGGGTTGATAGCACAGATACGCAGTATTTT. Protein sequence: CASSQDRVDSTDTQYF.

The genes are TRBV5-5 and TRBJ2-1; 16 positions match TRBD2. CDR1 is SGHKS and CDR2 is YYEKEE in the germline V gene (reference sequence). The CDR3 extends over 15 amino acids. V gave up 5 bases and J gave up 6 bases; unmatched junction bases: 2. CDR3 DNA sequence: TGTGCCAGCAGGGGACTAGCGGGAGGGATCAATGAGCAGTTCTTC. Protein product: CASRGLAGGINEQFF.

The chain uses TRBV7-9 and TRBJ2-7; D is possibly TRBD2 (5 bases). The V gene lost 5 bases and the J gene lost 4 bases, with 18 bases spanning the gap. The CDR3 is 15 amino acids. Germline V CDR1 and CDR2: SEHNR, FQNEAQ (reference sequence). The CDR3 region is CASSPYRSGEYEQYF. Written as DNA, the CDR3 is TGTGCCAGCAGCCCGTACCGCAGCGGCGAGTACGAGCAGTACTTC.

The genes are TRBV19 and TRBJ1-1; D might be TRBD1 (5 bases). CDR3 length: 16 amino acids. Looked up from germline, CDR1 is LNHDA and CDR2 is SQIVND (reference sequence). The germline V and J ends were trimmed by 6 bases and 3 bases, with 20 bases remaining between them. Here the CDR3 reads CASRGSGTPGDTEAFF. For the CDR3, the DNA is TGTGCCAGTAGGGGAAGTGGGACTCCCGGGGACACTGAAGCTTTCTTT.

The CDR3 region has the DNA TGTGCTAGTGGTTTCTTCCTCCTCCGGCGGGAGCCCCTCCACTTT. This gives the protein CASGFFLLRREPLHF. The rearrangement joins TRBV12-5 to TRBJ1-6, with D unresolved. CDR3 length: 15 amino acids. Germline-derived CDR1 and CDR2 are LGHNT and FRNRAP. V gave up 3 bases and J gave up 13 bases, with 19 bases separating them.

This sequence joins TRBV7-9 and TRBJ2-1; D might be TRBD2 (6 bases). The V end was cut by 5 bases, the J end by 6 bases, with 23 bases between. CDR1 is SEHNR, CDR2 FQNEAQ, per germline (reference sequence). CDR3 length: 17 amino acids. The CDR3 sequence: CASSPRPWALARNEQFF. Here the CDR3 DNA reads TGTGCCAGCAGCCCCCGACCCTGGGCTCTAGCGCGCAATGAGCAGTTCTTC.

The chain joins TRBV19 to TRBJ1-2, with D possibly TRBD1 on 6 matching bases. The germline V and J ends were trimmed by 6 bases and 4 bases, with 21 bases remaining between them. The CDR3 totals 16 residues. Germline V CDR1 and CDR2: LNHDA, SQIVND (reference sequence). This CDR3 reads CASSTERAGASYGYTF. Written as DNA, the CDR3 is TGTGCCAGTAGCACCGAACGGGCAGGGGCTTCCTATGGCTACACCTTC.

The V gene is TRBV5-1, the J gene TRBJ1-2, with D tentatively TRBD1 (5 bases). The CDR3 length is 14 residues. The germline V gene encodes CDR1 SGHRS and CDR2 YFSETQ. Trimming removed 5 bases at V and 6 bases at J, with 17 bases between. The DNA for the CDR3 is TGCGCCAGCAGGGAATTTAGGGGAAGTGATGGCTACACCTTC. Its translation is CASREFRGSDGYTF.

The V call is TRBV3-1 (or the pseudogene TRBV3-2), the J call TRBJ2-7, with 7 nucleotides matching TRBD2. Germline CDR1 is LGHDT and CDR2 is YNNKEL (reference sequence). The CDR3 has 15 residues. The V gene end was trimmed by 3 bases and the J gene end by 3 bases; junction bases not matched to a gene: 8. CDR3 residues: CASSHVWGGFYEQYF. The CDR3 coding sequence is TGTGCCAGCAGCCACGTATGGGGGGGGTTCTACGAGCAGTACTTC.

The chain combines TRBV10-1 with TRBJ1-1; no reliable D call. The CDR3 is made up of 13 amino acids. Trimming took off 6 bases at V and 3 bases at J, with 11 bases between the two ends. The germline V gene encodes CDR1 WNHNN and CDR2 SYGVQD (reference sequence). This CDR3 is CASSHDTYTEAFF. In nucleotides, the CDR3 is TGCGCCAGCAGCCACGACACCTACACTGAAGCTTTCTTT.

The rearrangement uses TRBV5-1 and TRBJ2-7; a possible D gene is TRBD1 (5 bases). V was clipped by 0 bases and J by 6 bases, with 16 bases between them. CDR3 size: 15 residues. Germline values: CDR1 SGHRS, CDR2 YFSETQ. DNA for the CDR3: TGCGCCAGCAGCTTGGGCAGGGATTCCGCGACCGAGCAGTACTTC. It codes for CASSLGRDSATEQYF.

This CDR3 reads CAWETDRGNTEAFF. The CDR3 DNA follows: TGTGCCTGGGAGACCGACAGGGGGAACACTGAAGCTTTCTTT. The chain links TRBV30 to TRBJ1-1; 8 nucleotides match TRBD1. This CDR3 is built from 14 residues. Germline V gives CDR1 GTSNPN, CDR2 SVGIG (reference sequence). V lost 5 bases, J lost 1 base, and 6 bases stayed unmatched.

This clone has a single count. V is TRBV30 and J is TRBJ1-4; D perhaps matches TRBD1 (6 bases). The CDR3 is made up of 16 amino acids. Germline CDR1 reads GTSNPN; CDR2 reads SVGIG (reference sequence). Trimming removed 8 bases from V and 11 bases from J, with 30 bases in between. The CDR3 bases are TGTGCCGCTGTCGGGAGGGGGAGACTACTCAGCTCCAAACTGTTTTTT. It specifies CAAVGRGRLLSSKLFF.

This clone showed up just a few times. The chain recombines TRBV28 with TRBJ2-5; 10 bases map to TRBD1. CDR1 is MDHEN and CDR2 is SYDVKM in the germline V gene. Trimming at V came to 5 bases and at J to 2 bases, leaving 5 bases not matched to a gene. The CDR3 covers 15 residues. For the CDR3, the DNA is TGTGCCAGCAGTACCTGGACAGGGGGGCAAGAGACCCAGTACTTC. Encoded protein: CASSTWTGGQETQYF.

This chain uses TRBV6-5 with TRBJ1-2, with TRBD1 matching 8 bases. J was trimmed by 7 bases and V by 6 bases; bases with no gene match: 10. Germline assignment: CDR1 MNHEY and CDR2 SVGAGI. The CDR3 length is 14 residues. CDR3 sequence (DNA): TGTGCCAGCAGCTTACAGGGGGGTTCCCTTGGCTACACCTTC. Translation gives CASSLQGGSLGYTF.

The chain carries TRBV12-3 or TRBV12-4 and TRBJ1-1, with unresolved D. The V end lost 6 bases, the J end lost 3 bases, and 11 bases lay between the germline ends. The CDR3 length is 13 residues. The CDR3 nucleotides are TGTGCCAGCAGATTCACAGCCTACACTGAAGCTTTCTTT. Its translation: CASRFTAYTEAFF.

The chain employs TRBV3-1 (or the pseudogene TRBV3-2) and TRBJ2-1, with 8 bases identical to TRBD1. V was clipped by 5 bases and J by 2 bases; unmatched bases: 5. CDR3 length: 15 amino acids. Germline V gene data show CDR1 as LGHDT and CDR2 as YNNKEL (reference sequence). For the CDR3, the DNA is TGTGCCAGCAGCTCCTACAGGGGGGCCTACAATGAGCAGTTCTTC. Translating it yields CASSSYRGAYNEQFF.

This clone has a handful of counts. This chain uses TRBV4-2 with TRBJ2-3, with 10 bases aligning to TRBD2. The CDR3 length is 16 residues. The V and J ends lost 2 bases and 5 bases, in that order; junction bases with no gene match: 7. CDR1 and CDR2 (germline): LGHNA, YNFKEQ. The CDR3 DNA is TGTGCCAGCAGCCAATCTAGCGGGGGCGTGGAAGATACGCAGTATTTT. The encoded protein is CASSQSSGGVEDTQYF.

This chain links TRBV27 with TRBJ2-7, with TRBD1 as a possible D gene (5 bases). V was shortened by 3 bases and J by 6 bases, with 15 bases between the two germline ends. The CDR3 contains 14 residues. Per germline, CDR1 MNHEY and CDR2 SMNVEV (reference sequence). Here the CDR3 reads CASSFLQAPGEQYF. CDR3 DNA sequence: TGTGCCAGCAGTTTTCTACAGGCTCCGGGCGAGCAGTACTTC.